This TCR beta chain was identified in a study of prognosis after radiotherapy for stage I lung cancer. The V and J ends lost 4 bases and 0 bases respectively, with 13 bases between them. This CDR3 contains 14 residues. The V gene's germline CDR1 is DFQATT and CDR2 SNEGSKA (reference sequence). There are many counts of this clonotype. Genomic DNA provided the template from which TCR beta CDR3 was amplified by two-round multiplex PCR. Primers specific to each TRBV and TRBJ gene drove first-round PCR. Universal primers drove the second round of PCR amplification. TCRdb called the multiplex PCR reads again in MiXCR, with one record for every CDR3 protein. The data contain about 16,000 distinct CDR3 sequences, under 55% of them singletons. Six milliliters of peripheral blood were drawn at each of two time points.

This material consisted of PBMCs, taken before or after stereotactic body radiation therapy (not recorded which). The chain employs TRBV20-1 and TRBJ2-7; D unresolved. This TCR came from a donor at least 50 years old with non-small cell lung cancer. CDR3 in amino acids: CSANGAVSSYEQYF. CDR3 coding DNA: TGCAGTGCTAACGGAGCCGTAAGCTCCTACGAGCAGTACTTC.